This record looks at one T cell receptor (beta chain) sequence and its context. The protocol was immunoSEQ multiplex PCR, while the TCRdb copy is restricted to in-frame clones and leaves out a portion. The profile shows fewer than 120,000 clones, 88% of them singletons. This specimen comes from a study of cytomegalovirus exposure and HLA in healthy donors. Looking at the study overall: The roughly 110 validation repertoires used the same platform as the roughly 610 first-cohort repertoires, a later analysis reported.

The CDR3 sequence is 17 residues long. With 8 bases removed from V and 1 base from J, the gap between germline ends came to 20 bases. From germline, CDR1 is LNHDA and CDR2 SQIVND (reference sequence). The sample was PBMCs. The J gene is TRBJ2-2, the V gene TRBV19; the D gene is possibly TRBD1 (6 bases). This receptor was taken from a woman in her twenties or thirties in good health and CMV-seropositive. CDR3 in amino acids: CASLGSRGRGNTGELFF. In nucleotides, the CDR3 is TGTGCCAGTTTAGGTTCCCGAGGCAGGGGGAACACCGGGGAGCTGTTTTTT.